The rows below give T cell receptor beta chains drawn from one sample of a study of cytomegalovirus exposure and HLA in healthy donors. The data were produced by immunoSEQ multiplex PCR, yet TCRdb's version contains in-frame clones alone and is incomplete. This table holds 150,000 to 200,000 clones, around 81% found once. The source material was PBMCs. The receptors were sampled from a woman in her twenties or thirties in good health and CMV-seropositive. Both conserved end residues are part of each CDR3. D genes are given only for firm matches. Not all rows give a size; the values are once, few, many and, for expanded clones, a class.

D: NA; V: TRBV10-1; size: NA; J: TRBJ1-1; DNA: TGCGCCAGCAGTGAGTCTGGTTCGTCGGGTCGCGCTTTCTTT; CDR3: CASSESGSSGRAFF
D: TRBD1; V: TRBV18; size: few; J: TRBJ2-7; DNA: TGTGCCAGCTCAGTACGACAGGGAGCCACCTACGAGCAGTACTTC; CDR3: CASSVRQGATYEQYF
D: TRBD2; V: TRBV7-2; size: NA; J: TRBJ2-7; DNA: TGTGCCAGCAGCAGGCCGGGACTAACTGCCTACGAGCAGTACTTC; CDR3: CASSRPGLTAYEQYF
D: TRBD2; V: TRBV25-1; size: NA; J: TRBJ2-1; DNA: TGTGCCAGCGAACTAGCGGGAGGACGTTCCTACAATGAGCAGTTCTTC; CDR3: CASELAGGRSYNEQFF
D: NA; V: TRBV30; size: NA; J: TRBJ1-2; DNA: TGTGCCTGGAGTGCAGGGCCCGGCTATGGCTACACCTTC; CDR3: CAWSAGPGYGYTF
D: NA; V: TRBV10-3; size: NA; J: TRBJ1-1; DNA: TGTGCCATTAGTAGGGGATCATCGAACACTGAAGCTTTCTTT; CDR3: CAISRGSSNTEAFF
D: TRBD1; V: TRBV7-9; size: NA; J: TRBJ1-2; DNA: TGTGCCAGCAGCCCGGAGGGGGGACAGTCCCGCTATGGCTACACCTTC; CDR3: CASSPEGGQSRYGYTF
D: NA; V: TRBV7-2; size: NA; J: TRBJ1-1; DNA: TGTGCCAGCAGCTTAGCAATGGCACTGAACACTGAAGCTTTCTTT; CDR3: CASSLAMALNTEAFF
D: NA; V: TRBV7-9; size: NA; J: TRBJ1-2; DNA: TGTGCCAGCAGTCCTCCTTCAGGGGATGGCTACACCTTC; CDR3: CASSPPSGDGYTF
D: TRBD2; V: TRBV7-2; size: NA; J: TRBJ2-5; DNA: TGTGCCAGCAGCTTAAGCCTAGCGGGGGGGGGAGACCCGTACTTC; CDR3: CASSLSLAGGGDPYF
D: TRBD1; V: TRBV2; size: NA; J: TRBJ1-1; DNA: TGTGCCAGCATCGGACAGGGGAATGAAGCTTTCTTT; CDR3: CASIGQGNEAFF
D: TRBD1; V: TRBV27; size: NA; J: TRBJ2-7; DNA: TGTGCCAGCAGTCCACTGGGACAGGGCAATCTAAACGAGCAGTACTTC; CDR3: CASSPLGQGNLNEQYF
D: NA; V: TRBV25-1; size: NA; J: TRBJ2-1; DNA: TGTGCCAGCAGCCCAATAACAGGAATGCAATACAATGAGCAGTTCTTC; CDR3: CASSPITGMQYNEQFF
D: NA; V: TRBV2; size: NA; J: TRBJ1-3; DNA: TGTGCCAGCAGTGAAATCAGGACAACCGGAAACACCATATATTTT; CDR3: CASSEIRTTGNTIYF
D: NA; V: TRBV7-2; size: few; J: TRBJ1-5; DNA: TGTGCCAGCAGCTTTCGGAGCAATCAGCCCCAGCATTTT; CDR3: CASSFRSNQPQHF
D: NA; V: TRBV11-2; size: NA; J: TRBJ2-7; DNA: TGTGCCAGCAGCCGAGCAGGCCAGGGCGAGCAGTACTTC; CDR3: CASSRAGQGEQYF
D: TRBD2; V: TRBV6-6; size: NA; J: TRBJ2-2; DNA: TGTGCCAGCCTACGGGAGGGCGCCGGGGAGCTGTTTTTT; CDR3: CASLREGAGELFF
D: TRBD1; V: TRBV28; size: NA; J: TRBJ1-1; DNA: TGTGCCAGCAGTACACCGGGACAGGGGAGGTACACTGAAGCTTTCTTT; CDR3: CASSTPGQGRYTEAFF
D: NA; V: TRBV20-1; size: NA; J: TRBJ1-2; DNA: TGCAGTGCTAGAGATCGCGGTGGCTACACCTTC; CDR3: CSARDRGGYTF
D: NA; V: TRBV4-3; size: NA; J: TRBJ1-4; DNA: TGCGCCAGCAGCCAAGACTTTCAGGCCAAGAATGAAAAACTGTTTTTT; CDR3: CASSQDFQAKNEKLFF
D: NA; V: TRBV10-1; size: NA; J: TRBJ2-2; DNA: TGCGCCAGCAGTCTAATCTATCCCGGGGAGCTGTTTTTT; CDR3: CASSLIYPGELFF
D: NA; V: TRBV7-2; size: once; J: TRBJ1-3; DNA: TGTGCCAGCAGCTTACGCCCGACAGTCTCTGGAAACACCATATATTTT; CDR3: CASSLRPTVSGNTIYF
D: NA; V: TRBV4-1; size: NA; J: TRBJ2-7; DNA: TGCGCCAGCAGCCAAGTCGTAGAACAGGATGAGCAGTACTTC; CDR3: CASSQVVEQDEQYF
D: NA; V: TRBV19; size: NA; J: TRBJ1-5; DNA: TGTGCCAGCAACGACGTACAATCTTCCGCTAGCGATCAGCCCCAGCATTTT; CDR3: CASNDVQSSASDQPQHF
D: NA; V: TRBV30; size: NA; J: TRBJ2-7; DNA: TGTGCCTTAAAAAGGCCAGGGAAAAGAAACAGCTACGAGCAGTACTTC; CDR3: CALKRPGKRNSYEQYF
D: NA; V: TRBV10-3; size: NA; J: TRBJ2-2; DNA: TGTGCCATCTCTGGACAGCTCACCGGGGAGCTGTTTTTT; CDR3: CAISGQLTGELFF
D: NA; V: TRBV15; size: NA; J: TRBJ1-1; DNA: TGTGCCACCAGCAGGATTGGGGCTAAGACTGAAGCTTTCTTT; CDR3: CATSRIGAKTEAFF
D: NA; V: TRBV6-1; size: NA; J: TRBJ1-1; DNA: TGTGCCAGTGAGTTAATATGGGCTTTCTTT; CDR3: CASELIWAFF
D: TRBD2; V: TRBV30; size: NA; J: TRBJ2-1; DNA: TGTGCCTGGAGTAGGTCCAGCGGGGGTTGGTTCTTC; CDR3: CAWSRSSGGWFF
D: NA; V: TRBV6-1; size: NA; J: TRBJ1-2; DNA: TGTGCCAGCAGTGAATATATCGGGGGAGCCTATGGCTACACCTTC; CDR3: CASSEYIGGAYGYTF
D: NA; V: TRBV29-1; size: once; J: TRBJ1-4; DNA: TGCAGCGGGCTGACTGCAACTAATGAAAAACTGTTTTTT; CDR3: CSGLTATNEKLFF
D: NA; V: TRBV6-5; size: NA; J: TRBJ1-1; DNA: TGTGCCAGCAGTTACTCGAGTCCGGGGGGCACTGAAGCTTTCTTT; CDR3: CASSYSSPGGTEAFF
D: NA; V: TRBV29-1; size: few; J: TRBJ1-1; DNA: TGCAGCGTTGAAAAAGGGGCCGAGAACACTGAAGCTTTCTTT; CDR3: CSVEKGAENTEAFF
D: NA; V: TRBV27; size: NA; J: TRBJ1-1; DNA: TGTGCCAGCAGTCTAGGCCCGGGGTTGGGAACTGAAGCTTTCTTT; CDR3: CASSLGPGLGTEAFF
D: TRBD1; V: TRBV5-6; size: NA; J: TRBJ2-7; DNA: TGTGCCAGCAGCTTGCGGGGACAGGGGGTTCACGAGCAGTACTTC; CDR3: CASSLRGQGVHEQYF
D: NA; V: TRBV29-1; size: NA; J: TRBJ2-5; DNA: TGCAGCGTTGAAGCGGTGACAGGATTTCAAGAGACCCAGTACTTC; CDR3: CSVEAVTGFQETQYF
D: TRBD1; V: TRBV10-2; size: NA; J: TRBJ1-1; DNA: TGCGCCAGCAGCCGATACCAGGGGGGCACTGAAGCTTTCTTT; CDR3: CASSRYQGGTEAFF
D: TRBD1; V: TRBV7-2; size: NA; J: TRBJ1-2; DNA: TGTGCCAGCAGCTTTACAATCCAGGGGGCACAGGGCTACACCTTC; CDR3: CASSFTIQGAQGYTF
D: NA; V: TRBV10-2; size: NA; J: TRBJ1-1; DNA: TGCGCCAGCAGCTCCGGACAACTTGAAGCTTTCTTT; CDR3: CASSSGQLEAFF
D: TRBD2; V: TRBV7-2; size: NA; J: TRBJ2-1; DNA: TGTGCCAGCAGCCCCTCTAGCGGGAGTATCTACAATGAGCAGTTCTTC; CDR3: CASSPSSGSIYNEQFF
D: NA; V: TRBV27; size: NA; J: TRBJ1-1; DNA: TGTGCCAGCAGTTTATATGTAAGCAACTCAAACACTGAAGCTTTCTTT; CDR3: CASSLYVSNSNTEAFF
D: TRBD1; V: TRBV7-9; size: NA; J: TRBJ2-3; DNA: TGTGCCAGCAGGACAGGGACAGATACGCAGTATTTT; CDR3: CASRTGTDTQYF
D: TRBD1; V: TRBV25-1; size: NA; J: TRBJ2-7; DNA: TGTGCCAGCAGTGAATCCGGGACAGGGGCTTACGAGCAGTACTTC; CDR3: CASSESGTGAYEQYF
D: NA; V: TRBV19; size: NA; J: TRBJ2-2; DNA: TGTGCCAGTAGTATACTAGCTCACACCGGGGAGCTGTTTTTT; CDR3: CASSILAHTGELFF
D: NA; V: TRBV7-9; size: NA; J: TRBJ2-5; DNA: TGTGCCAGCAGCTTAGGCCTTGGGGCGACCCAGTACTTC; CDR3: CASSLGLGATQYF
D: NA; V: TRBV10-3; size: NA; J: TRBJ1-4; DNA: TGTGCCATCAGTGAAAGAATTCAGGGCAGTGGTGAAAAACTGTTTTTT; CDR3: CAISERIQGSGEKLFF
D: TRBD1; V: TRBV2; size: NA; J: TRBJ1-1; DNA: TGTGCCACCAGGGGACAGGGCGACACTGAAGCTTTCTTT; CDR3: CATRGQGDTEAFF
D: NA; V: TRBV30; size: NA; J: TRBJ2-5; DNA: TGTGCCTGGAGACGACTGCAGACCCAGTACTTC; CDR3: CAWRRLQTQYF
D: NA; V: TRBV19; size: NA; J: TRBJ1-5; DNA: TGTGCCAGTGGGAAGGGGAATCAGCCCCAGCATTTT; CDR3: CASGKGNQPQHF